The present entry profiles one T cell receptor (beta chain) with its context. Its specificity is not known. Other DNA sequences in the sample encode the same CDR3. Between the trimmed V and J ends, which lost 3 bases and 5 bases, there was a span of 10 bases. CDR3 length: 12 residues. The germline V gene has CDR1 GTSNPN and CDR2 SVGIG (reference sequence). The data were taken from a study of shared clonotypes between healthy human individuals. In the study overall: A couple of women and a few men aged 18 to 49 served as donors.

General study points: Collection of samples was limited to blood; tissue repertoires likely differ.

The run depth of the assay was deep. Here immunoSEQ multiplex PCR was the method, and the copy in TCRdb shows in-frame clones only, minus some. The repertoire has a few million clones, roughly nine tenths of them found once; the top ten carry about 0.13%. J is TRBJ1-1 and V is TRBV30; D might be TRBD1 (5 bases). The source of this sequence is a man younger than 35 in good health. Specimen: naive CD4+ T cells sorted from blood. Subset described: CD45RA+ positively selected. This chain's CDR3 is CAWSPRVTEAFF. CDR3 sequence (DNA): TGTGCCTGGAGCCCCAGGGTGACTGAAGCTTTCTTT.